A selection of T cell receptor beta chains follows, all from one sample in a study of CD8 T cells in ankylosing spondylitis. TCRdb ran MiXCR on the 5' RACE reads and lists one entry per CDR3 protein. The data show a few hundred thousand distinct CDR3 sequences, roughly 10% seen once. The sample consisted of blood, either unsorted or a sorted T cell fraction (not recorded which). Receptors originate from a male donor with ankylosing spondylitis or in good health (not recorded which). Both conserved end residues are part of each CDR3. D genes are given only for firm matches. Where a row states a size, it is once, few, many or the class of an expanded clone; other rows omit it.

j_call v_call clone_size d_call cdr3_nt cdr3_aa
TRBJ2-5 TRBV20-1 few TRBD2 TGCAGTGCTAGAGATGGGCTAGCGGGGGGAGAGACCCAGTACTTC CSARDGLAGGETQYF
TRBJ2-4 TRBV7-2 many TRBD2 TGTGCCAGCAGCTGGTCGGCGGGGGGGCACGTTGGGGCCAAAAACATTCAGTACTTC CASSWSAGGHVGAKNIQYF
TRBJ1-2 TRBV29-1 many NA TGCAGCGTTGAAGAGGGACGGACAGACTACTATGGCTACACCTTC CSVEEGRTDYYGYTF
TRBJ2-3 TRBV24-1 NA NA TGTGCCACCAGTGATGCCCGAGAGGGCCCTACGCAGTATTTT CATSDAREGPTQYF
TRBJ2-5 TRBV2 NA NA TGTGCCAGCATCGGAGTTCTCCGGTCCCAAGAGACCCAGTACTTC CASIGVLRSQETQYF
TRBJ2-7 TRBV28 NA NA TGTGCCAGCGGATCCTACGAGCAGTACTTC CASGSYEQYF
TRBJ2-1 TRBV12-3/TRBV12-4 many NA TGTGCCAGCAGCCCCATTTCGGATGAGCAGTTCTTC CASSPISDEQFF
TRBJ2-7 TRBV3-1 many TRBD2 TGTGCCAGCAGCCCTAGCGGGGGACTTTCCTCCTACGAGCAGTACTTC CASSPSGGLSSYEQYF
TRBJ1-1 TRBV20-1 many TRBD1 TGCAGTGCCACCCGAGGGACAGGGAACACTGAAGCTTTCTTT CSATRGTGNTEAFF
TRBJ2-7 TRBV11-2 few TRBD1 TGTGCCAGCAGCTTAGGATTGGGACAGGGGGCTCTCTCCTACGAGCAGTACTTC CASSLGLGQGALSYEQYF
TRBJ1-6 TRBV20-1 many NA TGCAGTGCTTTAAGAGGGGCCCCGGTGGCCTATAATTCACCCCTCCACTTT CSALRGAPVAYNSPLHF
TRBJ2-5 TRBV24-1 many TRBD2 TGTGCCACCAGTGGTCAGCGGGGGGCCGAAGAGACCCAGTACTTC CATSGQRGAEETQYF
TRBJ2-7 TRBV12-3/TRBV12-4 many NA TGTGCCAGCAGTTTAAGGAACAGGGCCTACGAGCAGTACTTC CASSLRNRAYEQYF
TRBJ2-2 TRBV5-1 many TRBD1 TGCGCCAGCAGCTTACAGGGGGCGGAGGAAACCGGGGAGCTGTTTTTT CASSLQGAEETGELFF
TRBJ2-1 TRBV7-9 many TRBD2 TGTGCCAGCAGCGGAAGCGGGGGGGCAGTTGAGCAGTTCTTC CASSGSGGAVEQFF
TRBJ1-2 TRBV20-1 many TRBD1 TGCAGTGCCATACACAGGGGGAACTATGGCTACACCTTC CSAIHRGNYGYTF
TRBJ2-3 TRBV20-1 NA TRBD2 TGCAGTGCGCAACTAGCGACAGATACGCAGTATTTT CSAQLATDTQYF
TRBJ2-1 TRBV12-3/TRBV12-4 many NA TGTGCCAGCAGTCCCCTCACCGGGGTTAACAATGAGCAGTTCTTC CASSPLTGVNNEQFF
TRBJ2-7 TRBV3-1 few NA TGTGCCAGCAGCCAAGAGTTGGGGCGAGCGTACGAGCAGTACTTC CASSQELGRAYEQYF
TRBJ1-6 TRBV4-2 many NA TGTGCCAGCAGCCAAGAGGTGGGCGGGAGCTCCTATAATTCACCCCTCCACTTT CASSQEVGGSSYNSPLHF
TRBJ1-2 TRBV12-3/TRBV12-4 NA NA TGTGCCAGCAGTGCAACAGCCACGGGGGGCTACACCTTC CASSATATGGYTF
TRBJ1-1 TRBV7-3 many NA TGTGCCAGCAGCCCGGGGGCAAGCACTGAAGCTTTCTTT CASSPGASTEAFF
TRBJ2-3 TRBV28 NA NA TGTGCCAGCAGTTCAGCCATTAGCACAGATACGCAGTATTTT CASSSAISTDTQYF
TRBJ2-2 TRBV5-1 NA NA TGCGCCAGCAGCTTGGCAGGGGTCGACACCGGGGAGCTGTTTTTT CASSLAGVDTGELFF
TRBJ1-1 TRBV29-1 many NA TGCAGCGCACCAACCGAGGGGAACACTGAAGCTTTCTTT CSAPTEGNTEAFF
TRBJ1-2 TRBV14 few NA TGTGCCAGCAGCCAAGAAACTCAAGCTAACTATGGCTACACCTTC CASSQETQANYGYTF
TRBJ2-2 TRBV6-1 many NA TGTGCCAGCAGCCTCTTGGGGACCGGGGAGCTGTTTTTT CASSLLGTGELFF
TRBJ2-1 TRBV7-6 many NA TGTGCCAGCAGCCTCCGGGGAATCAACCCCAATGAGCAGTTCTTC CASSLRGINPNEQFF
TRBJ2-5 TRBV7-2 many TRBD2 TGTGCCAGCAGCTTAAAGCGGGGGGACGAAGAGACCCAGTACTTC CASSLKRGDEETQYF
TRBJ2-5 TRBV12-3/TRBV12-4 NA TRBD2 TGTGCCAGCAGTTCCCCCCAGCGGGGGGGAGAGACCCAGTACTTC CASSSPQRGGETQYF
TRBJ2-5 TRBV5-1 NA NA TGCGCCAGCAGCCCGGAGGCGTCAGAGGGCGGGACCCAGTACTTC CASSPEASEGGTQYF
TRBJ2-3 TRBV5-1 many TRBD2 TGCGCCAGCAGCTTTTCTAGCGGGGGCTACACAGATACGCAGTATTTT CASSFSSGGYTDTQYF
TRBJ2-3 TRBV30 once NA TGTGCCTGGAGGAGGGGGACCACAGATACGCAGTATTTT CAWRRGTTDTQYF
TRBJ2-2 TRBV5-1 many NA TGCGCCAGCAGCTTGCGAGGGGAGGAGGAGCTGTTTTTT CASSLRGEEELFF
TRBJ1-1 TRBV12-3/TRBV12-4 many NA TGTGCCAGCACTCCGGATGGAGGCACTGAAGCTTTCTTT CASTPDGGTEAFF
TRBJ2-3 TRBV12-3/TRBV12-4 many NA TGTGCCAGCAGTTTGGGGCTGTTAGAGGGTGAGGAAAATACGCAGTATTTT CASSLGLLEGEENTQYF
TRBJ2-1 TRBV3-1 NA NA TGTGCCAGCAGCCAAGATAGGGGCGGCTACAATGAGCAGTTCTTC CASSQDRGGYNEQFF
TRBJ1-6 TRBV13 many NA TGTGCCAGCAGCTTGAGGGTACAGGGTGTGGCACCCCTCCACTTT CASSLRVQGVAPLHF
TRBJ2-3 TRBV7-8 few NA TGTGCCAGCAGCTTAAGGGGGGACTTCACCTCCACAGATACGCAGTATTTT CASSLRGDFTSTDTQYF
TRBJ1-4 TRBV6-2/TRBV6-3 NA TRBD1 TGTGCCAGCAGTTTCTGGGACAGCGAAGAAAAACTGTTTTTT CASSFWDSEEKLFF
TRBJ2-1 TRBV7-2 many NA TGTGCCAGCAGCTTATCCCCGGGGACTTATGAGCAGTTCTTC CASSLSPGTYEQFF
TRBJ2-5 TRBV18 NA TRBD1 TGTGCCAGCACGAGGACAGGAACCCAAGAGACCCAGTACTTC CASTRTGTQETQYF
TRBJ2-5 TRBV6-5 few TRBD1 TGTGCCAGCAGTTACCGTACGACAGGGACCCAAGAGACCCAGTACTTC CASSYRTTGTQETQYF
TRBJ2-5 TRBV12-3/TRBV12-4 many NA TGTGCCAGCAAAGATACGGAGACCCAGTACTTC CASKDTETQYF
TRBJ1-1 TRBV7-2 many NA TGTGCCAGCAGCTTATACTCCCGGGACACTGAAGCTTTCTTT CASSLYSRDTEAFF
TRBJ2-7 TRBV6-5 few NA TGTGCCAGCAGTTACTCTGCAGCTACCTACGAGCAGTACTTC CASSYSAATYEQYF